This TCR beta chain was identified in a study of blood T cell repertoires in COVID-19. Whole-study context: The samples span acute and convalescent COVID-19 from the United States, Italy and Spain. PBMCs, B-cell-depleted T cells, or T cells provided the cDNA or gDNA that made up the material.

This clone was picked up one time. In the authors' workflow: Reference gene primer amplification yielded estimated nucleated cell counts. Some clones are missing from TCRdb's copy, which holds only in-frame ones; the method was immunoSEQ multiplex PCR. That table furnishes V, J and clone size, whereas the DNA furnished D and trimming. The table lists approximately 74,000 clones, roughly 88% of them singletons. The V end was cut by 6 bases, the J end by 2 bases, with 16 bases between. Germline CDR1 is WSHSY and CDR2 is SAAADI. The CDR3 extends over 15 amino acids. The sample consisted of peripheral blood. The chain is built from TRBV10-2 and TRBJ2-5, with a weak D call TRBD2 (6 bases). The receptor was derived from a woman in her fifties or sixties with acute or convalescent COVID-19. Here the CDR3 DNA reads TGCGCCAGCAGGGGCTGGGGACTGAAACAAGAGACCCAGTACTTC. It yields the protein CASRGWGLKQETQYF.